The present entry profiles one T cell receptor beta chain with its context. Antigen unknown. This entry is derived from a study of cytomegalovirus exposure and HLA in healthy donors. Study-wide points: A later analysis associated around 17,000 TCR beta sequences with HLA alleles at a 0.05 false discovery rate. There were some V segments, including TRBV6-2 and TRBV6-3, excluded as indistinguishable. Common viral pathogens seemed to be connected with several of the most significant clusters, according to a later analysis.

In the PCR, 60 Vbeta and 13 Jbeta primers were used. The method was immunoSEQ multiplex PCR; TCRdb's version includes in-frame clones alone and lacks a portion of them. Of 180,000 or so clones in the sample, more than 70% are singletons; the top ten hold about 8%. Germline CDR1 and CDR2: MNHNS and SASEGT. The CDR3 has 14 amino acids. V shed 9 bases, J shed 8 bases, and the junction held 13 bases outside the gene matches. The chain employs TRBV6-1 and TRBJ2-1, with 7 bases identical to TRBD2. The TCR comes from a woman aged 35 to 49 in good health and CMV-seropositive. The sample consisted of PBMCs. CDR3 coding DNA: TGTGCCAGTTTAACGGGAGGAGGTACGGATGAGCAGTTCTTC. Its protein is CASLTGGGTDEQFF.